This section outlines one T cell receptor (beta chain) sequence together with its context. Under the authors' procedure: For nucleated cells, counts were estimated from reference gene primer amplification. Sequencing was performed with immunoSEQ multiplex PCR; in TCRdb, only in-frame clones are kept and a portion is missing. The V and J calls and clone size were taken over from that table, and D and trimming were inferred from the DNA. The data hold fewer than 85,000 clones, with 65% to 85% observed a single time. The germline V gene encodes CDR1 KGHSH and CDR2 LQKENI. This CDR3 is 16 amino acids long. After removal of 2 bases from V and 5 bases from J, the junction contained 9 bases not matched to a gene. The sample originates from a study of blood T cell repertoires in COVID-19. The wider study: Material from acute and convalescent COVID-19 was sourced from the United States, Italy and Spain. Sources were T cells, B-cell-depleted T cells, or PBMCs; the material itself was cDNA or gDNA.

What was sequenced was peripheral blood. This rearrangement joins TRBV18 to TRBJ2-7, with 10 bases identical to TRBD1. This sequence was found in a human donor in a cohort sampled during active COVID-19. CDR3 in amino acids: CASSPWGQGRENEQYF. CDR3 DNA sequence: TGTGCCAGCTCACCATGGGGACAGGGGAGAGAGAACGAGCAGTACTTC.